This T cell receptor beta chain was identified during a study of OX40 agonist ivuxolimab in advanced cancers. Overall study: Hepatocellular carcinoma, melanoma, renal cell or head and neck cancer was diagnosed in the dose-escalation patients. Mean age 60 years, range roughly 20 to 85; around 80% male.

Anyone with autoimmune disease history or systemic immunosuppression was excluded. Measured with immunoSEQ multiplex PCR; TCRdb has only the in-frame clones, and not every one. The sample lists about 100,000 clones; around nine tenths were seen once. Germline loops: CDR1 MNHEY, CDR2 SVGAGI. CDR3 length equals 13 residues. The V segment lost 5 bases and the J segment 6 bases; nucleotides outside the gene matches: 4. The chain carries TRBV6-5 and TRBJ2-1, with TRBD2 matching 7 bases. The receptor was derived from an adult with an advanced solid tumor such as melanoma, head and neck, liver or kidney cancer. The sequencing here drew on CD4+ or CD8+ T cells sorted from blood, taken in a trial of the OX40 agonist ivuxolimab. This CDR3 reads CASSRTRTNEQFF. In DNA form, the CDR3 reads TGTGCCAGCAGTCGGACTAGGACCAATGAGCAGTTCTTC.